This T cell receptor beta chain was profiled in a study of T-cell memory formation after mild COVID-19. General study results and limits: Clones shrinking between day 15 and 85 showed a balanced CD4/CD8 split, and those that grew later tilted toward CD4+.

This clonotype has just a few counts. The antigen remains undetermined. Germline V gives CDR1 DFQATT, CDR2 SNEGSKA (reference sequence). Trimming shortened V by 3 bases and J by 2 bases, and 11 bases separated the two germline ends. The CDR3 spans 13 residues. The TCR alpha and TCR beta cDNA libraries, bearing sample barcodes and UMIs, were generated by 5'RACE using constant-segment primers. TCRdb recomputed calls from the 5' RACE reads with MiXCR, one row per CDR3 protein. This repertoire shows around 300,000 distinct CDR3 sequences, under 8.5% found once; its top ten account for less than 25%. The receptor's source is a young man who had mild COVID-19 (a few samples of this study predate the infection). Cell type and time point are not known. Sequencing was done on a sample of PBMCs or a T cell subset sorted from them (not recorded which). The rearrangement joins TRBV20-1 to TRBJ2-7; weak D call: TRBD1 (6 bases). The CDR3 loop reads CSARSGQTYEQYF. The CDR3, as DNA: TGCAGTGCTAGGAGTGGACAGACCTACGAGCAGTACTTC.